This T cell receptor (beta chain) was observed in a study of shared clonotypes between healthy human individuals (dated by TCRdb to 2019 to 2021). At the level of the whole study: The cohort comprised two women and a few men aged 18 to 49 years. Blood TCR repertoires of a handful of healthy adults were deeply sequenced to estimate repertoire size and the extent of clonotype sharing between individuals. Leukapheresis yielded between about 0.85 and 10 billion PBMCs per donor. To increase sequencing depth and limit assay-specific biases, different laboratories used diverse techniques to prepare libraries and sequence TCR repertoires. For each donor, CD4 naive and CD4 memory were each given three plates, CD8 naive was given two plates, and CD8 memory was given one plate.

The germline V gene yields MDHEN for CDR1 and SYDVKM for CDR2. V and J are trimmed by 7 bases and 4 bases, and the gene matches miss 9 bases of the junction. The CDR3 measures 14 amino acids from cysteine to phenylalanine. Solely the CDR3 DNA is kept, with 42 bases framed from the first base. Broad study findings and their caveats: Compared with non-shared clonotypes, clonotypes shared by all four sorted-subset donors had higher generation probabilities. Based on pairwise subsampling, the degree of clonotype sharing among donors was expected to be affected by sequencing depth. Because the study included only a small number of donors, the genetic and exposure-history diversity represented was limited. Across several donors, approximately 4.6% of naive CD4, around 3.5% of naive CD8, roughly 2.3% of memory CD4, and around 0.4% of memory CD8 clonotypes were shared. Sampling was restricted to blood, and TCR repertoires in tissues likely differ from the TCR repertoires found in blood. Naive subsets generally had larger estimated clonotype richness than memory subsets. Even with the large sequencing depth, rarefaction of the sorted-subset datasets indicated that sequencing was incomplete.

Using the deep immunoSEQ assay, TCR CDR3 regions were amplified from genomic DNA by multiplex PCR. For each cell subset, the extracted genomic DNA was distributed evenly across all wells of several immunoSEQ 96-well plates, and each plate served as one replicate. For sorted subsets, about 200 ng genomic DNA, equal to tens of thousands of T cell genomes, was loaded into each replicate PCR. Purified libraries were measured with a Qubit 3.0 fluorometer, size-checked on a Bioanalyzer 2100, and measured again with the KAPA Library Quantification kit. Every immunoSEQ 96-well plate was sequenced on a dedicated single-read 150-cycle Illumina NextSeq 550 flow cell. The paper's processing steps were these. Because the immunoSEQ output included only junctional sequences and no quality scores, the filtering could not be the same as the filtering used for full-length reads. Sequences were annotated with PyIR, a Python wrapper for IgBLAST v1.9, and V/J genes and CDR3 were assigned using IMGT germline references. Reads with weak V/J assignments (E-value above 1e-6), missing CDR3, stop codons, out-of-frame junctions, or ambiguous translated residues were removed. V3J clonotypes were defined as sequences sharing the same inferred V gene, J gene, and CDR3 amino acid sequence. Percentage overlap between repertoires was computed as shared unique clonotypes divided by the size of the smaller repertoire. Repertoire richness was assessed with RTK rarefaction, the Chao1 estimator, and Recon v2.1 estimates of unobserved clonotypes. Generation probabilities for all TCRbeta clonotypes obtained by the gDNA method from four donors were computed using OLGA. In its TCRdb copy, this immuneACCESS table keeps in-frame sequences only and misses some clones. Where compared with another copy, unresolved V genes explain less than half of these, and the others have no known cause. V and J calls and clone size come straight from that table; D and trimming were deduced from the DNA. Here the sample has about 95,000 clones; under 80% occur a single time. The ten largest account for around 41% of the sample.

Concerning this clone: Its antigen is unknown. Base-call qualities are not available, and no considerably larger clone is one nucleotide away.

Donors were healthy HIV-negative adults with no recently reported acute infections or vaccinations. Only Caucasian adults living in Nashville, Tennessee, USA were represented among the donors. The CD8 memory samples were a combination of magnetically selected CD45RO+ cells and CCR7-negative CD45RA+ effector memory (TemRA) cells. After blood collection by leukapheresis, PBMCs were isolated using Ficoll-Histopaque density gradient centrifugation and then cryopreserved in the vapor phase of liquid nitrogen. Analytical flow cytometry was used to check the purity and quantity of each magnetically sorted T cell population. From each sorted fraction, genomic DNA was isolated and quantified by UV absorbance on a Nanodrop 2000c.

The V gene is TRBV28 and the J gene is TRBJ1-2, and 7 bases in between align with TRBD1. The sample was memory CD8+ T cells sorted from blood. This sample's cell subset or site label indicates: CD45RO+ cells pooled with CCR7-negative TemRA cells. This sequence originates from a man younger than 45 in good health. For the CDR3, the sequence is CASTTGHLTYGYTF. The nucleotide sequence is TGTGCCAGCACGACAGGGCATTTGACCTATGGCTACACCTTC.